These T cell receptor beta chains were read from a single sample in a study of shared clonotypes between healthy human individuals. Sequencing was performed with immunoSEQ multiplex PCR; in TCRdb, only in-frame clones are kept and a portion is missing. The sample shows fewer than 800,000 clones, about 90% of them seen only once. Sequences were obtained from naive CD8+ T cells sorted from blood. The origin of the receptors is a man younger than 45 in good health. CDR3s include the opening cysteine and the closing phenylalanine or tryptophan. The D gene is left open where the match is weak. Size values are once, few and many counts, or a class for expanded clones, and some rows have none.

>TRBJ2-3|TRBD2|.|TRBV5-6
TGTGCCAGCAGCTACAGCGGGAGGGCCCGGGGCACAGATACGCAGTATTTT
CASSYSGRARGTDTQYF
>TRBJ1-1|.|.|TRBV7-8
TGTGCCAGCAGCACTGACAGCCTCATGAACACTGAAGCTTTCTTT
CASSTDSLMNTEAFF
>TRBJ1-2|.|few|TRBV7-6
TGTGCCAGCAGCTCGTTGGACGTAGGCTACACCTTC
CASSSLDVGYTF
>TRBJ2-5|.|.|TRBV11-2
TGTGCCAGCAGCTCCAGGGTTTCGGAGACCCAGTACTTC
CASSSRVSETQYF
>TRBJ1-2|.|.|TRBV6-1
TGTGCCAGCAGTGAGGTGGCGGTGAACTATGGCTACACCTTC
CASSEVAVNYGYTF
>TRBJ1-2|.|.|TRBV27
TGTGCCAGCGGACCTTTTACAGGGATCTCCGATGGCTACACCTTC
CASGPFTGISDGYTF
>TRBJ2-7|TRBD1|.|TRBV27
TGTGCCAGCGGAACGGAGGGGACAGGGCTGAGGGAGCAGTACTTC
CASGTEGTGLREQYF
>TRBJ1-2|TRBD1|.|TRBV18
TGTGCCAGCTCACCCCAGGACAGGTTTCTTGTCTATGGCTACACCTTC
CASSPQDRFLVYGYTF
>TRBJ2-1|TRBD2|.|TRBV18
TGTGCCACCGGGACCCGGGGGGGGCGAGAGCAGTTCTTC
CATGTRGGREQFF
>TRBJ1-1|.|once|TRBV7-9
TGTGCCAGCAGCTTAGCGATCGGCAGGGGAGGGATTAACACTGAAGCTTTCTTT
CASSLAIGRGGINTEAFF
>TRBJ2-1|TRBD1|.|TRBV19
TGTGCCACGGCCGGACAGGGGCTCCGCAATGAGCAGTTCTTC
CATAGQGLRNEQFF
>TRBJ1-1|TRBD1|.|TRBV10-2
TGCGCCAGCAGTGGGACAGGGGCAGCTTTCTTT
CASSGTGAAFF
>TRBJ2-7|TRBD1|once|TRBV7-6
TGTGCCAGCAGCTTAGTAGCAACAGGGGGCGCGGGGGAGCAGTACTTC
CASSLVATGGAGEQYF
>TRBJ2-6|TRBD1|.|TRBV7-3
TGTGCCAGCAGCAAGACAGGGGATGATCTCTGGGCCAACGTCCTGACTTTC
CASSKTGDDLWANVLTF
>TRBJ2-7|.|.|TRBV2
TGTGCCAGCAGTGAAGCGCCCGCGGCTTCCTACGAGCAGTACTTC
CASSEAPAASYEQYF
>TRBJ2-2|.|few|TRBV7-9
TGTGCCAGCAGCTTAGGGGGCTCCGGGGAGCTGTTTTTT
CASSLGGSGELFF
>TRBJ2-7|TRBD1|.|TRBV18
TGTGCCAGCTCCCCAGGCGTAGGGGACAGGGGATACGAGCAGTACTTC
CASSPGVGDRGYEQYF
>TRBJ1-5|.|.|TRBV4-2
TGTGCCAGCAGCCTGAGGACAGTTACTATGGATCAGCCCCAGCATTTT
CASSLRTVTMDQPQHF
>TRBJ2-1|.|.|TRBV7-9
TGTGCCAGCAGCTTTACCGGGACTTCTCGAAATGAGCAGTTCTTC
CASSFTGTSRNEQFF
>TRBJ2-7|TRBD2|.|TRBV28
TGTGCCAGCAGTTTTGACGGGACTAGCCTTTCCTACGAGCAGTACTTC
CASSFDGTSLSYEQYF
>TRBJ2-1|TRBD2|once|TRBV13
TGTGCCAGCAGCTTAACTAGCGAAAATGAGCAGTTCTTC
CASSLTSENEQFF
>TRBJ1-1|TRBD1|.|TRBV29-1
TGCAGCGTCCCGGACAGGCTGAACACTGAAGCTTTCTTT
CSVPDRLNTEAFF
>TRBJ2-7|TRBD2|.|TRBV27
TGTGCCAGCAGTCCCAATACCGGCCTGACATTAGCGGGACCCTACGAGCAGTACTTC
CASSPNTGLTLAGPYEQYF
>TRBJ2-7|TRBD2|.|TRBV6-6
TGTGCCAGCAGCACCGGACTAGCGGTTACCTACGAGCAGTACTTC
CASSTGLAVTYEQYF
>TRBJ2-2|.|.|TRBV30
TGTGCCTGGAGTCAACCCCCCGGGGAGCTGTTTTTT
CAWSQPPGELFF
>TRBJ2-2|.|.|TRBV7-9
TGTGCCAGCAGCTTACCTAGGGAGGCCGGGGAGCTGTTTTTT
CASSLPREAGELFF
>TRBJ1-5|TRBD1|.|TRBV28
TGTGCCAGCAGGGCACTGACAGGGCTTGGGGATCAGCCCCAGCATTTT
CASRALTGLGDQPQHF
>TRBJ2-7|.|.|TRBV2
TGTGCCAGCCCCTCGGGCCACGAGCAGTACTTC
CASPSGHEQYF
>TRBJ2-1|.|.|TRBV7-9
TGTGCCAGCAGCTTAACGAGCTCCTACAATGAGCAGTTCTTC
CASSLTSSYNEQFF
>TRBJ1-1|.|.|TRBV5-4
TGTGCCAGCAGCTTGGGAGGGGGGCGCCCTGAAGCTTTCTTT
CASSLGGGRPEAFF
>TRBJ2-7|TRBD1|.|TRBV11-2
TGTGCCAGCAGCTTTCCCCTTTTTTCGACAGGGCCGGACTACGAGCAGTACTTC
CASSFPLFSTGPDYEQYF
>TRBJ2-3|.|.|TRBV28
TGTGCCAGCAGTTTTTCGGGTACCCTTCCTGCCCTAGCGTCTACAGATACGCAGTATTTT
CASSFSGTLPALASTDTQYF
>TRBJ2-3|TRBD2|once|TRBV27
TGTGCCAGCAGTAGCCAAGGGACTAGCGGAGCAGGCACAGATACGCAGTATTTT
CASSSQGTSGAGTDTQYF
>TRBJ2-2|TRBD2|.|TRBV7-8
TGTGCCAGCAGCCTAGGCCAAGCGGGGGAGGTCACCGGGGAGCTGTTTTTT
CASSLGQAGEVTGELFF
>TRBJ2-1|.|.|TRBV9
TGTGCCAGCAGCAAAACTAGTTCCTACAATGAGCAGTTCTTC
CASSKTSSYNEQFF
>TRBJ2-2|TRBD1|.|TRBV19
TGTGCCAGTAGACTACAGGGGTTTAGCACCGGGGAGCTGTTTTTT
CASRLQGFSTGELFF
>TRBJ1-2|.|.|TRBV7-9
TGTGCCAGCAGCTTGTGGGATCCAGTCTATGGCTACACCTTC
CASSLWDPVYGYTF
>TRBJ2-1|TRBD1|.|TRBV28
TGTGCCAGCAGTGGGACAGGGCTGGGTGAGCAGTTCTTC
CASSGTGLGEQFF
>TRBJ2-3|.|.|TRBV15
TGTGCCACCAGCAGAGATTCCCCTTGGGCCAGCGGAGGTACAGATACGCAGTATTTT
CATSRDSPWASGGTDTQYF
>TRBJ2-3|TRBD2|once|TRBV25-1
TGTGCCAGCAGTGAATATAGCGGGAGCACAGATACGCAGTATTTT
CASSEYSGSTDTQYF
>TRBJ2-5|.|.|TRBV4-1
TGCGCCAGCAGCCATGTGTACGAGGAGACCCAGTACTTC
CASSHVYEETQYF
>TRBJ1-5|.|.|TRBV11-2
TGTGCCAGCAGCTTAGATATTCGGCAGGATAGCAATCAGCCCCAGCATTTT
CASSLDIRQDSNQPQHF
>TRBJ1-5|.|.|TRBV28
TGTGCCAGCAGTTTATTCCCAGGGATAAGCAATCAGCCCCAGCATTTT
CASSLFPGISNQPQHF